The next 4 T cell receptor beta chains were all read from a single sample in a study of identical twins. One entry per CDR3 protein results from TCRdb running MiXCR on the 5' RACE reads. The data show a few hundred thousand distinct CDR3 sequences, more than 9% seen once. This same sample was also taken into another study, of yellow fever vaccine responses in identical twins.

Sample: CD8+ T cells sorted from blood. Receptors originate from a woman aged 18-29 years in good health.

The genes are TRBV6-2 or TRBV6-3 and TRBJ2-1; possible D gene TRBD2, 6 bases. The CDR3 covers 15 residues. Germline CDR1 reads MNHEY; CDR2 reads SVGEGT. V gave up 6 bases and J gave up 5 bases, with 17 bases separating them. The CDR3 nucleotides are TGTGCCAGCAGCCTCGGGAGTCCCCCTCACAATGAGCAGTTCTTC. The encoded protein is CASSLGSPPHNEQFF.

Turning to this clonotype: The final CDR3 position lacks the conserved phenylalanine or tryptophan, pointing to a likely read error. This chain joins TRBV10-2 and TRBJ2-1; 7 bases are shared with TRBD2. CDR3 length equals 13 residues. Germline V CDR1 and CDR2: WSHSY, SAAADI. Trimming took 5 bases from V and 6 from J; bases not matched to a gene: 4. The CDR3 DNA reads TGCGCCAGCAGTTGGACTAGTCGCAATGAGCAGTTCCTC. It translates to CASSWTSRNEQFL.

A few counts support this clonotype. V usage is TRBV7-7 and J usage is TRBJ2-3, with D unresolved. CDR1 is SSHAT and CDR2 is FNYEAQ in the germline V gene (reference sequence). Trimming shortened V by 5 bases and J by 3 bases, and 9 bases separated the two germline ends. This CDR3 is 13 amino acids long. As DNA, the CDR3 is TGTGCCAGCAGCATCGAGAAGACAGATACGCAGTATTTT. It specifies CASSIEKTDTQYF.

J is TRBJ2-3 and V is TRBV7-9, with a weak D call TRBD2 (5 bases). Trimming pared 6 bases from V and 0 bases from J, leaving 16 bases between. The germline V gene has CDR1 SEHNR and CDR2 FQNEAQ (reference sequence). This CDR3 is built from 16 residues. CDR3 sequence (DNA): TGTGCCAGCAGTAATCCCCCTTCGGGAAGCACAGATACGCAGTATTTT. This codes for CASSNPPSGSTDTQYF.